This passage covers 4 T cell receptor beta chains from one sample sequenced in a study of cytomegalovirus exposure and HLA in healthy donors. Produced via immunoSEQ multiplex PCR; TCRdb's table is partial and in-frame only. There are roughly 130,000 clones in the sample; about 90% occur only once, and 2.9% lies in the top ten. The sample was PBMCs. The receptors shown here come from a man aged 18 to 29 in good health and CMV-seronegative.

This clone was counted only a few times. J is TRBJ1-4 and V is TRBV4-3; 9 bases map to TRBD1. The CDR3 spans 14 residues. J lost 8 bases, V lost 3 bases, and 4 bases had no gene match. Germline lookup yields CDR1 LGHNA and CDR2 YSLEER. CDR3 amino acids: CASSQGQGREKLFF. The CDR3 nucleotides read TGCGCCAGCAGCCAGGGACAGGGAAGAGAAAAACTGTTTTTT.

The genes are TRBV30 and TRBJ2-1; D not resolved. Trimming removed 0 bases from V and 14 bases from J, with 17 bases in between. The CDR3 loop spans 13 amino acids. Germline CDR1 and CDR2: GTSNPN and SVGIG (reference sequence). CDR3: CAWSVPPSHKEFF. The CDR3 region has the DNA TGTGCCTGGAGTGTACCCCCCTCCCACAAAGAGTTCTTC.

V usage is TRBV18 and J usage is TRBJ2-3, with TRBD1 identical over 7 bases. The CDR3 sequence is 15 residues long. Germline CDR1 is KGHSH and CDR2 is LQKENI. J lost 1 base, V lost 2 bases, and 3 bases had no gene match. As DNA, the CDR3 is TGTGCCAGCTCACCAAACAGGGGTCGCACAGATACGCAGTATTTT. Its protein product is CASSPNRGRTDTQYF.

V gene TRBV7-9 combines with J gene TRBJ1-2; 9 bases align to TRBD1. Trimming cost V 5 bases and J 8 bases; bases outside gene matches: 6. The CDR3 length is 13 residues. The V gene's germline CDR1 is SEHNR and CDR2 FQNEAQ (reference sequence). This chain's CDR3 is CASSPQGARGYTF. In DNA form, the CDR3 reads TGTGCCAGCAGCCCACAGGGGGCAAGAGGCTACACCTTC.